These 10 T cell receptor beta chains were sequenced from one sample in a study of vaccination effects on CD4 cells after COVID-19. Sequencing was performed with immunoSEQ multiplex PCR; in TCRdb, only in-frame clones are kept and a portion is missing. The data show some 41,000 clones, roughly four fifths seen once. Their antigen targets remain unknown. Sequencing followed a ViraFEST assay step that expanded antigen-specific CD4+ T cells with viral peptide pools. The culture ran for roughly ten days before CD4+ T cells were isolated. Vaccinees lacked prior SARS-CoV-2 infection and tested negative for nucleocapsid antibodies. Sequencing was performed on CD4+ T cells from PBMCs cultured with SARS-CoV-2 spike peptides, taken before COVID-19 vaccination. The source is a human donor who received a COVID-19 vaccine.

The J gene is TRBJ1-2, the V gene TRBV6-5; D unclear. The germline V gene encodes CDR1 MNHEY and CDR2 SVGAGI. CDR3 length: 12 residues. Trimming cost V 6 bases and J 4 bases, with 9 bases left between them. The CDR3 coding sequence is TGTGCCAGCAGGTCAGACATCTATGGCTACACCTTC. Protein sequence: CASRSDIYGYTF.

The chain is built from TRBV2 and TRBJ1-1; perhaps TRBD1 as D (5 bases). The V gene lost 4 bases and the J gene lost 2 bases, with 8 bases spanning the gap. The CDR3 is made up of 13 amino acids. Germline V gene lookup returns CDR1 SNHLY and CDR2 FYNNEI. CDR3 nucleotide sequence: TGTGCCAGCAGTGGCAGGGCTAACACTGAAGCTTTCTTT. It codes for CASSGRANTEAFF.

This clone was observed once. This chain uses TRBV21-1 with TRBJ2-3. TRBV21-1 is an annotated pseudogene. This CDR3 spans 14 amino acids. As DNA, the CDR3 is TGTGCCAGCAGCCATCGGGTGGACGGAGATACGCAGTATTTT. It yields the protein CASSHRVDGDTQYF.

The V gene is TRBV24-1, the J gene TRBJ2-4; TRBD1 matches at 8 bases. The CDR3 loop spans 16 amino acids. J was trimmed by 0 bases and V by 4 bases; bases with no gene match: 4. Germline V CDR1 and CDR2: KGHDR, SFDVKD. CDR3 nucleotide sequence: TGTGCCACCAGTGAGACAGGGGCTTTAGCCAAAAACATTCAGTACTTC. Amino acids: CATSETGALAKNIQYF.

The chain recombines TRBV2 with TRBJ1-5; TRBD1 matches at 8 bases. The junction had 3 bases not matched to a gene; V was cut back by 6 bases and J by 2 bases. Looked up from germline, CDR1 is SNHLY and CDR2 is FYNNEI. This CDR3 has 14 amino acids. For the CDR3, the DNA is TGTGCCAGCAGCTTACAGGGGGGCAATCAGCCCCAGCATTTT. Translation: CASSLQGGNQPQHF.

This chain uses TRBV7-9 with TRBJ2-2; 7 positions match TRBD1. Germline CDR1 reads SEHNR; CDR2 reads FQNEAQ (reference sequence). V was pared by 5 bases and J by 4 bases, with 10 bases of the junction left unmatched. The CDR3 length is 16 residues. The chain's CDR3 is CASSPRRTGITGELFF. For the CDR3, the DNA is TGTGCCAGCAGCCCCCGTCGGACAGGTATCACCGGGGAGCTGTTTTTT. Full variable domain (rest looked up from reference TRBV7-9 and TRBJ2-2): DTGVSQNPRHKITKRGQNVTFRCDPISEHNRLYWYRQTLGQGPEFLTYFQNEAQLEKSRLLSDRFSAERPKGSFSTLEIQRTEQGDSAMYLCASSPRRTGITGELFFGEGSRLTVL.

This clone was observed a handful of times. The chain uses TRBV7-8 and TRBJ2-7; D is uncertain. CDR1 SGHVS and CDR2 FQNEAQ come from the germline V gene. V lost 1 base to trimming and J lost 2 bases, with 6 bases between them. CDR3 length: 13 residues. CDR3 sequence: CASSLVTAYEQYV. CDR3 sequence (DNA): TGTGCCAGCAGCTTAGTGACTGCCTACGAGCAGTACGTC.

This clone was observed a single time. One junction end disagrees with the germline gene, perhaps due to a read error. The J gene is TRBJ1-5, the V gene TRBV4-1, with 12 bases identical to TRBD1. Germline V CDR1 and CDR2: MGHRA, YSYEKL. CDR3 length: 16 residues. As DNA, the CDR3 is TGCGCCAGCAACCAACCCGGGACAGGGGGCGGGCAGCCCCAGCATTTT. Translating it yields CASNQPGTGGGQPQHF.

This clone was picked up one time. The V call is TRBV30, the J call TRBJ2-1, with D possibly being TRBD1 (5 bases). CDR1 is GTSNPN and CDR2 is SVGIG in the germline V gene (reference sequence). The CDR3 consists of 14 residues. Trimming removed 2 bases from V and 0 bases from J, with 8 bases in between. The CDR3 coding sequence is TGTGCCTGGAGTCAGGGAAGCTCCTACAATGAGCAGTTCTTC. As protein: CAWSQGSSYNEQFF.

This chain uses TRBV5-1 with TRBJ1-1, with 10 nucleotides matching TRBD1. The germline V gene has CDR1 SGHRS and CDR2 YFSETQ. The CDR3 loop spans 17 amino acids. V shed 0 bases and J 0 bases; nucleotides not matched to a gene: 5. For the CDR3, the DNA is TGCGCCAGCAGCTTGGATATGGGACAGGGGATGAACACTGAAGCTTTCTTT. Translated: CASSLDMGQGMNTEAFF.